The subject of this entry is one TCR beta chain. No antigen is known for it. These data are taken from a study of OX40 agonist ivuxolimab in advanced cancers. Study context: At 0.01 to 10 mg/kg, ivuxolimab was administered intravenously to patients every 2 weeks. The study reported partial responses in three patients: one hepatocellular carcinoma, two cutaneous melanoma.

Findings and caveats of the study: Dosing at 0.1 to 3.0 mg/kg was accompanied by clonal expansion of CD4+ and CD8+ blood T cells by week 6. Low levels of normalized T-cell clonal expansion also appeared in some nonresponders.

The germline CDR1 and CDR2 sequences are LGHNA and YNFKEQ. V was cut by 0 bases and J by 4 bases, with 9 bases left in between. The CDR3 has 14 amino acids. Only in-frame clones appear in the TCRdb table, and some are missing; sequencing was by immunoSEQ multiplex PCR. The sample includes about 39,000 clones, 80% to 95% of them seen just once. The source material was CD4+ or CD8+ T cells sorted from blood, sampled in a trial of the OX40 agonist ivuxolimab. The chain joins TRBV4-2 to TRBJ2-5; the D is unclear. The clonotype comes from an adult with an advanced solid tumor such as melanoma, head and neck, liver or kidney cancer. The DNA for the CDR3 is TGTGCCAGCAGCCAAGAGAGGCTAGGAGAGACCCAGTACTTC. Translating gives CASSQERLGETQYF.